Listed below are T cell receptor beta chains from one sample, sequenced in a study of OX40 agonist ivuxolimab in advanced cancers. Measured with immunoSEQ multiplex PCR; TCRdb has only the in-frame clones, and not every one. The sample consists of tens of thousands of clones, around 73% of them appearing once. The material sequenced was CD4+ or CD8+ T cells sorted from blood, taken in a trial of the OX40 agonist ivuxolimab. The source is an adult with an advanced solid tumor such as melanoma, head and neck, liver or kidney cancer. Both conserved end residues are part of each CDR3.

>TRBV7-8|TRBJ2-5
CASSGGGYQETQYF
>TRBV6-1|TRBJ2-7
CASSETGQQSYEQYF
>TRBV27|TRBJ1-5
CASSLGRGSNQPQHF
>TRBV27|TRBJ2-4
CASSFRVGIAKNIQYF
>TRBV4-2|TRBJ2-7
CASSQKLAREQYF
>TRBV2|TRBJ1-5
CASSNLQGRNQPQHF
>TRBV7-9|TRBJ1-2
CASSSRWGGAGSGYTF
>TRBV29-1|TRBJ1-1
CSVEPLTGGTEAFF
>TRBV7-9|TRBJ1-3
CASSHPARGNTIYF
>TRBV25-1|TRBJ1-2
CASSVWGAEGYTF
>TRBV5-6|TRBJ1-2
CASSLGQGLLGYGYTF
>TRBV10-2|TRBJ2-7
CASSERGDGISYEQYF
>TRBV5-4|TRBJ2-5
CASSLASLETQYF
>TRBV10-3|TRBJ2-7
CAISEDRWYEQYF
>TRBV10-1|TRBJ1-3
CASLTGTPGNTIYF
>TRBV7-3|TRBJ1-5
CASSFGPNQPQHF
>TRBV28|TRBJ1-5
CASRRHRTNQPQHF
>TRBV30|TRBJ2-7
CAWRNYEQYF
>TRBV5-8|TRBJ2-3
CASSLTGGFTDTQYF
>TRBV5-4|TRBJ1-5
CASSSGNGNQPQHF
>TRBV28|TRBJ1-5
CASSLLGTGNQPQHF
>TRBV10-3|TRBJ1-4
CAISGTGDEKLFF
>TRBV6-5|TRBJ1-2
CASSNDRAGGYTF
>TRBV6-4|TRBJ2-3
CASSDSMASGGADTQYF
>TRBV18|TRBJ2-7
CASSHTSNRAYEQYF